This T cell receptor beta chain was observed in a study of blood T cells in healthy people across ages. The study's findings and limits: It was not possible, with unsorted PBMCs, to conclusively compare naive and antigen-experienced cells.

Together with a sample-barcoded 5' primer, a J-beta primer mix was included in a second PCR lasting roughly 6 to 12 cycles. TCRdb passed the 5' RACE reads through MiXCR, listing each CDR3 protein once. The data hold about 1.6 million distinct CDR3 sequences, with around 35% observed a single time. Turning to this clonotype: What it binds is unknown. An end of the junction does not agree with germline; a read error may underlie this.

Germline V gene sequence: CDR1 SGHVS, CDR2 FNYEAQ. The CDR3 totals 17 residues. This sequence originates from a woman in her 30s in good health. Input material: blood. V gene TRBV7-6 combines with J gene TRBJ1-1; maybe TRBD1 (6 bases). The CDR3 sequence: CASSRPRGGTDKTEALF. In DNA, the CDR3 is TGTGCCAGCAGCCGTCCGAGAGGGGGGACTGATAAGACTGAAGCTTTGTTT.